This entry concerns a single T cell receptor (beta chain). These data are taken from a study of blood T cell repertoires in COVID-19. As for the study in general: Acute and convalescent COVID-19 specimens originated in the United States, Italy and Spain. From T cells, B-cell-depleted T cells, or PBMCs came the material, which was cDNA or gDNA.

Per the authors' pipeline: Amplified reference gene primers provided the basis for estimating nucleated cell counts. Only in-frame clones appear in the TCRdb table, and some are missing; sequencing was by immunoSEQ multiplex PCR. For V, J and clone size, that table is used; D and trimming come from the DNA. The sample includes about 45,000 clones, roughly 90% of them seen just once. J was trimmed by 3 bases and V by 3 bases; bases with no gene match: 12. Germline CDR1 is MDHEN and CDR2 is SYDVKM. The CDR3 length is 17 residues. The receptor was isolated from a human donor in a cohort sampled during active COVID-19. The source material was peripheral blood. J is TRBJ2-3 and V is TRBV28; the match to TRBD2 covers 7 bases. CDR3 in DNA: TGTGCCAGCAGTTTTATAGGGAGGGCCGTTGGGACAGATACGCAGTATTTT. Protein: CASSFIGRAVGTDTQYF.